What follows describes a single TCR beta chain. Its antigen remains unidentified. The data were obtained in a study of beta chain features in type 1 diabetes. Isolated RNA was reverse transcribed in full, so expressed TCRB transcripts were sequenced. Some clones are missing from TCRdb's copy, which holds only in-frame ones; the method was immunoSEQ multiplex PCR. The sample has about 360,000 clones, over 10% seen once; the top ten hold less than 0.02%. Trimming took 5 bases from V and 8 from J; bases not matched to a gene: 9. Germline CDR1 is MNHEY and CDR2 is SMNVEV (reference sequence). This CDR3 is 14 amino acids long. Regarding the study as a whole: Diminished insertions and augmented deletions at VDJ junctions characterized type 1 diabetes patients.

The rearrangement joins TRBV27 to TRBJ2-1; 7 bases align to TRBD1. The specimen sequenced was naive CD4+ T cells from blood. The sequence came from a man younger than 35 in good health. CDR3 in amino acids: CASSAGQAWDEQFF. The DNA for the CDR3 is TGTGCCAGCAGTGCCGGACAGGCATGGGATGAGCAGTTCTTC.